A selection of T cell receptor beta chains follows, all from one sample in a study of Ad26.COV2.S vaccination and SARS-CoV-2 variants. Here immunoSEQ multiplex PCR was the method, and the copy in TCRdb shows in-frame clones only, minus some. The sample carries 200,000 to 300,000 clones, approximately 87% recorded once. The starting material was peripheral blood, obtained in a trial of Ad26.COV2.S vaccine versus placebo. The receptors were gathered from a person aged 18-65 years who received the Ad26.COV2.S COVID-19 vaccine or a placebo. Each CDR3 is given with its conserved first and last residue. The D gene is left open where the match is weak. Clone size is given for some rows only: seen once, a few or many times, or a class if the clone is expanded.

j_call	v_call	d_call	clone_size	cdr3_nt	cdr3_aa
TRBJ1-1	TRBV7-6	TRBD1	.	TGTGCCAGCAGCCTACAGGGGGGATATGGTGAAGCTTTCTTT	CASSLQGGYGEAFF
TRBJ1-1	TRBV6-5	.	.	TGTGCCAGCATGCCCGGGTTGAACACTGAAGCTTTCTTT	CASMPGLNTEAFF
TRBJ2-5	TRBV30	.	.	TGTGCCTGGAGCGCGGGGGAGACCCAGTACTTC	CAWSAGETQYF
TRBJ1-5	TRBV12-3/TRBV12-4	.	.	TGTGCCAGCAGCTTCCGAAATCAGCCCCAGCATTTT	CASSFRNQPQHF
TRBJ1-2	TRBV13	.	.	TGTGCCAGCAGCTCGGTTGGGGGCTACACCTTC	CASSSVGGYTF
TRBJ1-2	TRBV6-5	.	.	TGTGCCAGCAGTTACTCGCTTACAGGGATTGGATACACCTTC	CASSYSLTGIGYTF
TRBJ2-7	TRBV7-9	.	.	TGTGCCAGCAGCTTAGGAGGTATGGGTCGGGAGCAGTACTTC	CASSLGGMGREQYF
TRBJ1-3	TRBV5-4	.	.	TGTGCCAGCAGCGTGGACGTCTCTGGAAACACCATATATTTT	CASSVDVSGNTIYF
TRBJ1-6	TRBV3-1/TRBV3-2	.	.	TGTGCCAGCAGCCAAGTCGCCGCAGGGACGCGAAATTCACCCCTCCACTTT	CASSQVAAGTRNSPLHF
TRBJ2-1	TRBV23-1	.	.	TGCGCCAGCAGTCACGAGAACCCTCTCCTAGCGTCGGACTACAATGAGCAGTTCTTC	CASSHENPLLASDYNEQFF
TRBJ2-3	TRBV19	TRBD2	.	TGTGCCAGTAGTAGCGGGGGAAGACAATGGGATACGCAGTATTTT	CASSSGGRQWDTQYF
TRBJ1-4	TRBV7-8	.	.	TGTGCCAGCAGCGAGGGAGAAGCCCAGTATGAAAAACTGTTTTTT	CASSEGEAQYEKLFF
TRBJ2-5	TRBV3-1/TRBV3-2	.	.	TGTGCCAGCAGCCAAGAATGGGGAGAGACCCAGTACTTC	CASSQEWGETQYF
TRBJ1-2	TRBV29-1	TRBD1	.	TGCAGCGTGGACAGGGGTTCCCTATATGGCTACACCTTC	CSVDRGSLYGYTF
TRBJ1-1	TRBV29-1	.	.	TGCAGCGTTGAAGATCCCATCGGTTCTGAGGGGGCTTTCTTT	CSVEDPIGSEGAFF
TRBJ1-4	TRBV29-1	.	.	TGCAGCGTAGCACAGAGTAATGAAAAACTGTTTTTT	CSVAQSNEKLFF
TRBJ2-3	TRBV30	.	.	TGTGCCTGGAGGGTGACAGGTGCTAGCACAGATACGCAGTATTTT	CAWRVTGASTDTQYF
TRBJ1-1	TRBV27	.	.	TGTGCCAGCAGTTTAAAGGCCATGGGACTTGGGGACACTGAAGCTTTCTTT	CASSLKAMGLGDTEAFF
TRBJ2-3	TRBV6-9	.	.	TGTGCCAGCAGGGACCGGACACTGGTGGCTAGCACAGATACGCAGTATTTT	CASRDRTLVASTDTQYF
TRBJ1-5	TRBV5-6	TRBD1	.	TGTGCCAGCAGCTTACTTCAGGGGGCGTTAGGCAATCAGCCCCAGCATTTT	CASSLLQGALGNQPQHF
TRBJ1-6	TRBV7-9	.	.	TGTGCCAGCAGCTTAGGAGGCCAGGGGAATTCACCCCTCCACTTT	CASSLGGQGNSPLHF
TRBJ2-1	TRBV7-3	.	.	TGTGCCAGCAGCTTAGGGGGCGGGAAAGTTCACAATGAGCAGTTCTTC	CASSLGGGKVHNEQFF
TRBJ2-5	TRBV2	TRBD2	.	TGTGCCAGCAGTGAAGCTACTAGCGGGGGGGCTCGTATGGAAGAGACCCAGTACTTC	CASSEATSGGARMEETQYF
TRBJ2-3	TRBV9	TRBD2	.	TGTGCCAGCAGCCCCCGGGCGGGGGTGGGAGATACGCAGTATTTT	CASSPRAGVGDTQYF
TRBJ1-2	TRBV7-2	.	.	TGTGCCAGCAGCTTAGCCCGGCAGGCTCCAAACTATGGCTACACCTTC	CASSLARQAPNYGYTF
TRBJ1-5	TRBV5-8	.	.	TGTGCCAGCAGCTTGGGGCAGGCCGCGGGCAATCAGCCCCAGCATTTT	CASSLGQAAGNQPQHF
TRBJ2-7	TRBV7-8	TRBD2	.	TGTGCCAGCAGCTTGGTCTCTCTAGCGGGAGAAGTCGACGAGCAGTACTTC	CASSLVSLAGEVDEQYF
TRBJ2-7	TRBV28	.	.	TGTGCCAGCAGTTTTAATAATCTAGCCTACGAGCAGTACTTC	CASSFNNLAYEQYF
TRBJ1-4	TRBV28	.	.	TGTGCCAGCGGTAGGGCTGAAAAACTGTTTTTT	CASGRAEKLFF
TRBJ2-5	TRBV5-1	.	.	TGCGCCAGCAGCTTGGGGCAGGGTCGGGAGACCCAGTACTTC	CASSLGQGRETQYF
TRBJ1-5	TRBV5-4	.	.	TGTGCCAGCAGCTCAGGGAATCAGCCCCAGCATTTT	CASSSGNQPQHF
TRBJ2-5	TRBV12-3/TRBV12-4	.	.	TGTGCCAGCAGCCCTTCGGGACAAGAGACCCAGTACTTC	CASSPSGQETQYF
TRBJ1-2	TRBV18	TRBD1	once	TGTGCCAGCTCAGAGGGACAGGGCCTATTCTACACCTTC	CASSEGQGLFYTF
TRBJ1-2	TRBV5-4	.	.	TGTGCCAGCAGCTTTGCGGAGATGGGGAACTATGGCTACACCTTC	CASSFAEMGNYGYTF
TRBJ2-3	TRBV29-1	.	.	TGCAGCGTGACAACCTCCGGGACTTCGACAGATACGCAGTATTTT	CSVTTSGTSTDTQYF
TRBJ1-1	TRBV5-1	TRBD1	.	TGCGCCAGCAGCCAGGGACAGCAGAACACTGAAGCTTTCTTT	CASSQGQQNTEAFF
TRBJ2-3	TRBV28	TRBD2	.	TGTGCCAGCAGTCCCAACCTAGCGGGAGTAGGAGATACGCAGTATTTT	CASSPNLAGVGDTQYF
TRBJ2-7	TRBV15	TRBD1	few	TGTGCCACCAGCACGGAAAGGGGGACAGGGAGCAACGAGCAGTACTTC	CATSTERGTGSNEQYF
TRBJ2-1	TRBV29-1	TRBD2	.	TGCAGCGTTGAAGAAGGGGTTCTAGCGGGACCCAATGAGCAGTTCTTC	CSVEEGVLAGPNEQFF
TRBJ1-6	TRBV7-9	.	few	TGTGCCAGCAGCCCAGGAAAGTTAGGGTCCCTCCACTTT	CASSPGKLGSLHF